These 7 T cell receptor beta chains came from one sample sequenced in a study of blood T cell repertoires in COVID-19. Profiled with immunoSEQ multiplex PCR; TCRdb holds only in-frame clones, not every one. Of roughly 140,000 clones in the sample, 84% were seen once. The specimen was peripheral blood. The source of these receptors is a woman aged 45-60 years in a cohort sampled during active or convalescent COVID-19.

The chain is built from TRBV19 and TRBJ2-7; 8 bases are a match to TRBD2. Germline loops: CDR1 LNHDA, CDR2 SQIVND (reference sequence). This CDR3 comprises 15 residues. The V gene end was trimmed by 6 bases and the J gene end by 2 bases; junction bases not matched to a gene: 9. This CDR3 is CASSAGGGGTYEQYF. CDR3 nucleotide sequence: TGTGCCAGTAGCGCCGGGGGCGGGGGGACCTACGAGCAGTACTTC. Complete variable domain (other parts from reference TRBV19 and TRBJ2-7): DGGITQSPKYLFRKEGQNVTLSCEQNLNHDAMYWYRQDPGQGLRLIYYSQIVNDFQKGDIAEGYSVSREKKESFPLTVTSAQKNPTAFYLCASSAGGGGTYEQYFGPGTRLTVT.

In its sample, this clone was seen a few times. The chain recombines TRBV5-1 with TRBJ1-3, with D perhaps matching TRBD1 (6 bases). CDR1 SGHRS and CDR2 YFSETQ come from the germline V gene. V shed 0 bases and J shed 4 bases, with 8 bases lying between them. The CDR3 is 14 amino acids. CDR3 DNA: TGCGCCAGCAGCTTGGGGACAGCCGGAAACACCATATATTTT. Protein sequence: CASSLGTAGNTIYF.

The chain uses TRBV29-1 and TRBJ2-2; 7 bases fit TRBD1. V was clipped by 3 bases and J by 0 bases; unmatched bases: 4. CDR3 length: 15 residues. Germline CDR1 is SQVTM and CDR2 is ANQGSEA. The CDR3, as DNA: TGCAGCGTTGAGGGGACAGCCGCGAACACCGGGGAGCTGTTTTTT. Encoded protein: CSVEGTAANTGELFF.

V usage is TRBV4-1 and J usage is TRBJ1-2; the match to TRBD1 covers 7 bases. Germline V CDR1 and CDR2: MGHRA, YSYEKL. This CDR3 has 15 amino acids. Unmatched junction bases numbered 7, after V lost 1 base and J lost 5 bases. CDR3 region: CASSQGHRGSYGYTF. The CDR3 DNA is TGCGCCAGCAGCCAAGGGCACAGGGGATCTTATGGCTACACCTTC.

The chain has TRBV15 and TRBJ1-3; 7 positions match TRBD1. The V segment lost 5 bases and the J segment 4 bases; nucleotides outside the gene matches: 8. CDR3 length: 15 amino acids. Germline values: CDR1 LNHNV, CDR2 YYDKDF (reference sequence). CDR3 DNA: TGTGCCACCAGCGCTCGGGACAGACCAGGAAACACCATATATTTT. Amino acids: CATSARDRPGNTIYF.

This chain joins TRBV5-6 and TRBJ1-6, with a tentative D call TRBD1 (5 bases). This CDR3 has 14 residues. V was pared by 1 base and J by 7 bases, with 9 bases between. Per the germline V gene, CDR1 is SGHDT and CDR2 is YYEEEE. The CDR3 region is CASSLTGPNSPLHF. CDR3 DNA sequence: TGTGCCAGCAGCTTGACAGGTCCCAATTCACCCCTCCACTTT. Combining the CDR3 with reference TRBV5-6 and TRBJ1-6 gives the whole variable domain DAGVTQSPTHLIKTRGQQVTLRCSPKSGHDTVSWYQQALGQGPQFIFQYYEEEERQRGNFPDRFSGHQFPNYSSELNVNALLLGDSALYLCASSLTGPNSPLHFGNGTRLTVT.

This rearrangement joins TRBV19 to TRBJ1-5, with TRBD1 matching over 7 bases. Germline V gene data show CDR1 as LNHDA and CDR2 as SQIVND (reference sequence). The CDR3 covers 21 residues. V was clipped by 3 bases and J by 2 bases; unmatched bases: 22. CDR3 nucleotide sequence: TGTGCCAGTAGTATGTATTGGGGGAAGACAGGGATCAGCCGTGGCAATCAGCCCCAGCATTTT. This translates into CASSMYWGKTGISRGNQPQHF.